The clone carrying this T cell receptor beta chain was picked up one time. Its antigen is not known. PCR was performed using 60 Vbeta and 13 Jbeta primers. Sequenced by immunoSEQ multiplex PCR; TCRdb stores in-frame clones only, minus some. This table has 99,000 or so clones, about four fifths appearing once. This sample was included in a study of cytomegalovirus exposure and HLA in healthy donors. Study-level background: Tens of millions of unique TCRs, all from HLA-typed donors, were included in an early release of the data. Whole-study results and caveats: Across donors, sequencing depth was assumed by presence/absence analyses to be roughly uniform. Reported performance of the classifier showed diagnosis of cytomegalovirus status with high specificity and sensitivity. Researchers had no immune exposure information except CMV serostatus available.

The CDR3 length is 13 residues. V lost 2 bases and J 6 bases, leaving 11 bases between the germline ends. The germline V gene has CDR1 SGHRS and CDR2 YFSETQ. The receptor was isolated from a man aged 35-49 years in good health and CMV-seronegative. The chain carries TRBV5-1 and TRBJ1-2; perhaps TRBD1 as D (5 bases). Sequenced: PBMCs. The CDR3 sequence: CASSFSRVDGYTF. The DNA for the CDR3 is TGCGCCAGCAGCTTTTCCAGGGTTGATGGCTACACCTTC.